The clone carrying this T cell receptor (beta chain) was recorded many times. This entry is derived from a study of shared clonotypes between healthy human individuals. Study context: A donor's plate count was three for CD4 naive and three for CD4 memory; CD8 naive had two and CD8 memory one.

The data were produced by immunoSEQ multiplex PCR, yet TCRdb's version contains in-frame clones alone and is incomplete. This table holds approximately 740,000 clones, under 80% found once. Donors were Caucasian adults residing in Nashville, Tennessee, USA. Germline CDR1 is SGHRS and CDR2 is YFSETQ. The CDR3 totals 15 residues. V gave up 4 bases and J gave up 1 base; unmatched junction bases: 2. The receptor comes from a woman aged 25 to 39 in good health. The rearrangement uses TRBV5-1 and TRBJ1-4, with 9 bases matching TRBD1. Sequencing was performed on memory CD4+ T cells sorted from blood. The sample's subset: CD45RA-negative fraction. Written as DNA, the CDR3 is TGCGCCAGCAGCCAGGGACAGGGAACTAATGAAAAACTGTTTTTT. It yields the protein CASSQGQGTNEKLFF.